A selection of T cell receptor beta chains follows, all from one sample in a study of T cell repertoires in cytomegalovirus infection. TCRdb reprocessed the reads via MiXCR and lists one record per CDR3 protein. The table has over 150,000 distinct CDR3 sequences, 17% seen once. The material sequenced was CD8+ T cells from PBMCs. The source is a human donor in good health (CMV status not recorded). Some clones in this sample may be carry-over from other donors' samples. The CDR3 runs from the conserved cysteine through the conserved F or W.

v_call: TRBV5-1
cdr3_aa: CASSLIGTGELFF

v_call: TRBV7-6
cdr3_aa: CASSPDPGSSYEQYF

v_call: TRBV6-2/TRBV6-3
cdr3_aa: CASSYSREGDTGELFF

v_call: TRBV4-3
cdr3_aa: CASSQDRSDIAYEQYF

v_call: TRBV7-9
cdr3_aa: CASSPIVQDEQYF

v_call: TRBV5-1
cdr3_aa: CASSANLGRTDYGYTF

v_call: TRBV7-9
cdr3_aa: CASSFRGSYEQYF

v_call: TRBV14
cdr3_aa: CASSPGQAMNTEAFF

v_call: TRBV20-1
cdr3_aa: CSVISDRGKNTGELFF

v_call: TRBV29-1
cdr3_aa: CSVDRGMHGYTF

v_call: TRBV28
cdr3_aa: CASTGLGAGNTIYF

v_call: TRBV15
cdr3_aa: CATSRQGDEKLFF

v_call: TRBV5-1
cdr3_aa: CASSLVQGEKLFF

v_call: TRBV29-1
cdr3_aa: CSGALGGTDTQYF

v_call: TRBV5-4
cdr3_aa: CASSSGTGLGYEQYF

v_call: TRBV7-2
cdr3_aa: CASSSTGGEAFF

v_call: TRBV9
cdr3_aa: CASIGGTGGGYTF

v_call: TRBV7-9
cdr3_aa: CASSLEGGDEQYF

v_call: TRBV6-6
cdr3_aa: CASSSKGEVGFNEQFF

v_call: TRBV28
cdr3_aa: CASSPTQGAWDYEQYF

v_call: TRBV7-3
cdr3_aa: CASSLTLGSSYNEQFF

v_call: TRBV7-9
cdr3_aa: CASRSLLGGTLSGEQFF

v_call: TRBV7-6
cdr3_aa: CASSSAGDRGNEQFF

v_call: TRBV27
cdr3_aa: CASSLFWQGTDEQYF

v_call: TRBV12-3/TRBV12-4
cdr3_aa: CASSLRGQTYEQYF

v_call: TRBV27
cdr3_aa: CASSLNRSNQPQHF

v_call: TRBV20-1
cdr3_aa: CSASPVISYEQYF

v_call: TRBV6-2/TRBV6-3
cdr3_aa: CASSLAFKETQYF

v_call: TRBV28
cdr3_aa: CASTHRQVSSYEQYF

v_call: TRBV7-9
cdr3_aa: CASSYGQAQETQYF

v_call: TRBV7-9
cdr3_aa: CASSLITADYGYTF

v_call: TRBV7-9
cdr3_aa: CASSLRTAHEQFF

v_call: TRBV7-2
cdr3_aa: CASSYNREETQYF

v_call: TRBV4-3
cdr3_aa: CASSQEDLGDNEQFF

v_call: TRBV12-3/TRBV12-4
cdr3_aa: CASSFGGLSNQPQHF

v_call: TRBV7-9
cdr3_aa: CASNLRGRDSYEQYF

v_call: TRBV20-1
cdr3_aa: CSARDLLGQGVGNTEAFF